Listed here is a single T cell receptor beta chain. Its antigen is unknown. The germline gives CDR1 SGHRS, CDR2 YFSETQ. The CDR3 totals 14 residues. V lost 4 bases and J lost 1, with 11 bases in between. The method was immunoSEQ multiplex PCR; TCRdb's version includes in-frame clones alone and lacks a portion of them. The repertoire has some 37,000 clones, roughly 74% of them found once; the top ten carry under 7.5%. This entry comes from a study of immune evolution from preneoplasia to lung adenocarcinoma. Whole-study results and caveats: Top clone frequencies peaked in normal lung, apparently declining through invasive adenocarcinoma. Clonality was highest in normal lung, lower in later-stage lesions apparently.

Resections took place in Japan or China from the mid-2010s to the late 2010s. The receptor was isolated from a person in their sixties with lung adenocarcinoma. Sequencing used FFPE invasive lung adenocarcinoma tissue. This sequence joins TRBV5-1 and TRBJ2-5; TRBD1 is a possible D gene (5 bases). The CDR3 loop reads CASSPDSTQETQYF. In DNA form, the CDR3 reads TGCGCCAGCAGCCCTGACAGCACCCAAGAGACCCAGTACTTC.